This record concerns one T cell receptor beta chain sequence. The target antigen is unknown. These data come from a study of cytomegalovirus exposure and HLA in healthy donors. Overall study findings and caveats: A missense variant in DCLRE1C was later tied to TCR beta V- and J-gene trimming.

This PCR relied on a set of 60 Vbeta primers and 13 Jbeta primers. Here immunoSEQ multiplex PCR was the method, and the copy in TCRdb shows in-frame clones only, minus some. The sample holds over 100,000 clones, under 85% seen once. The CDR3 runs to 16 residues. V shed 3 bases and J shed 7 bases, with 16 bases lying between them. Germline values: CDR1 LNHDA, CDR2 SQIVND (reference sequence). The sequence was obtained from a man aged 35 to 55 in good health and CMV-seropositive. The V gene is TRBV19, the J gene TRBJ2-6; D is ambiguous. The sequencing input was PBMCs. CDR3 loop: CASSMLGQVSANVLTF. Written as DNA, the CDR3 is TGTGCCAGTAGTATGTTAGGTCAGGTGAGCGCCAACGTCCTGACTTTC.